This record concerns one TCR beta chain sequence. Its binding antigen is unknown. Base-call qualities are not available, and no considerably larger clone is one nucleotide away. These data come from a study of blood T cell repertoires in COVID-19 (dated by TCRdb to 2018 to 2020). For the study in its entirety: Samples covering the acute and convalescent phases of COVID-19 were provided by collaborators in the United States, Italy and Spain. The samples were drawn from two sources: the first 160 participants of the ongoing ImmuneRACE study, and 1,000 to 1,500 subjects contributed by 6 global collaborators. The material from the prospective study consisted of cDNA or gDNA derived from T cells, B-cell-depleted T cells, or PBMCs. Where available, HLA class I and class II types were taken from metadata supplied by the sample provider and were not determined by assay-based typing. A de-identified subject ID, COVID-19 status, age in years and sex were almost always included in the sample metadata. Subjects who had been exposed to COVID-19, were actively infected with it, or had recovered from it provided the deeply sampled blood TCRbeta repertoires that made up the dataset. A freely available public database, intended as a resource for researchers studying the immune response to SARS-CoV-2, is where the repertoires were released.

TCRbeta CDR3 regions were amplified from genomic DNA by means of the immunoSEQ Assay, a bias-controlled multiplex PCR. Per the authors' processing: The number of nucleated cells in each sample was estimated by amplification of reference gene primers within the assay. To quantify the absolute abundance of each unique TCRbeta CDR3 rearrangement, sequence reads were collapsed and filtered. For each sample, productive Simpson clonality was calculated as the square root of Simpson's diversity index over productive rearrangements. This is the immuneACCESS table as TCRdb keeps it, with only in-frame sequences that have V and J called. A part of the clones is gone; compared with another copy, unresolved V genes explain less than half, and the rest is unexplained. From that table come the V and J calls and clone size; the DNA was used to work out D and trimming. A total of about 160,000 clones appear in this sample, about 90% of them only once. 4.8% of the sample is taken by the ten largest.

Summary of the overall study and its limitations: Clinical and demographic metadata were provided uncurated, with the amount varying by source and participant.

The germline V gene (reference sequence) provides CDR1 GTSNPN and CDR2 SVGIG. The germline ends are 10 bases apart after V is trimmed by 3 bases and J by 10 bases. Including cysteine and phenylalanine, the CDR3 has 12 amino acids. Here the CDR3 DNA is all that survives: 36 bases in frame from base 1. One collaborating source in Seattle enrolled patients while the patients were actively infected and followed the patients over time throughout the course of disease. Whole blood was collected in K2EDTA tubes by collaborating institutions according to the institutions' own protocols. For TCRbeta analysis, collaborator samples were shipped as frozen whole blood, as isolated PBMCs, or as DNA extracted from either sample type.

Here the chain combines TRBV30 and TRBJ1-6; the D gene remains uncertain. The TCR sequence derives from a man aged 30 to 39 with COVID-19, enrolled during active disease. Sequencing was carried out using peripheral blood. The CDR3 loop reads CAWRFQESPLHF. The bases read TGTGCCTGGAGGTTCCAAGAGTCACCCCTCCACTTT.